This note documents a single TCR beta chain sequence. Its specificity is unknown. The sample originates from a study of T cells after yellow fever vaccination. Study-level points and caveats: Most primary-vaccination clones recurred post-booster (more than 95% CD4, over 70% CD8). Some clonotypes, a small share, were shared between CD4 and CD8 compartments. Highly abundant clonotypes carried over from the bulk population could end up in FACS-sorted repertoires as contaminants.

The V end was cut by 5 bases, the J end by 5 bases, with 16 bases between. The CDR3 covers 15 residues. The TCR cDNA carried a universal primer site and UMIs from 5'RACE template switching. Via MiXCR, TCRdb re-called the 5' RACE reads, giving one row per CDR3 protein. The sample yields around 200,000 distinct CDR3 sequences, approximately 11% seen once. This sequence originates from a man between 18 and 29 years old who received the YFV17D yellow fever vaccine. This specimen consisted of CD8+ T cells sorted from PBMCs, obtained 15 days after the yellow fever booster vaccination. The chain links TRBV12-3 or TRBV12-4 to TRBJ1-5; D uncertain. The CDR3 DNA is TGTGCCAGCAGTACATCCGGGCCCGACGATCAGCCCCAGCATTTT. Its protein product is CASSTSGPDDQPQHF.